This T cell receptor beta chain stems from a study of cytomegalovirus exposure and HLA in healthy donors. The PCR was carried out with 60 Vbeta primers and 13 Jbeta primers. The data were produced by immunoSEQ multiplex PCR, yet TCRdb's version contains in-frame clones alone and is incomplete. The sample records 100,000 to 120,000 clones, 60% to 85% being singletons. This clonotype was obtained from a man aged 40-49 years in good health and CMV-seronegative. The specimen was PBMCs.

The CDR3 DNA reads TGTGCCATCAGCAACACCGGAGCGGTGAGCGAGCAGTACTTC. It is translated as CAISNTGAVSEQYF. The chain carries TRBV10-3 and TRBJ2-7; tentatively, D is TRBD2 (5 bases). There are 14 residues in the CDR3. CDR1 is ENHRY and CDR2 is SYGVKD in the germline V gene. The V gene lost 6 bases and the J gene lost 6 bases, with 18 bases spanning the gap.